The entry that follows covers one T cell receptor beta chain sequence. Looked up from germline, CDR1 is LNHDA and CDR2 is SQIVND (reference sequence). The CDR3 consists of 15 residues. J lost 2 bases, V lost 6 bases, and 4 bases had no gene match. The sample originates from a study of blood T cell repertoires in COVID-19. Background on the study: Both acute and convalescent COVID-19 samples were obtained from the United States, Italy and Spain. PBMCs, B-cell-depleted T cells, or T cells were the source of the cDNA or gDNA that made up the material.

The Seattle patients, enrolled during active infection, were followed longitudinally. Method: immunoSEQ multiplex PCR; TCRdb's copy keeps in-frame clones and lacks some. This repertoire shows under 450,000 clones, around 88% found once; its top ten account for around 7.5%. Sequencing used peripheral blood. This rearrangement joins TRBV19 to TRBJ2-6, with 7 nucleotides matching TRBD1. The sequence came from a woman between 55 and 75 years old with COVID-19, enrolled during active disease. CDR3 in DNA: TGTGCCAGTAGACTGACAGGGCCTGGGGCCAACGTCCTGACTTTC. Its protein product is CASRLTGPGANVLTF.